Presented here are 21 T cell receptor beta chains from one specimen sequenced in a study of T-cell reconstitution after alpha-beta-depleted transplantation in children. Unique molecular identifiers were incorporated when the TCRbeta library was constructed. TCRdb used MiXCR to reprocess the PCR reads, holding one entry per CDR3 protein. The sample carries 98,000 or so distinct CDR3 sequences, more than 20% recorded once. The material sequenced was PBMCs, taken before TCRalphabeta/CD19-depleted stem cell transplant. The receptors were sampled from a boy under 10 years old with acute lymphoblastic leukemia, due to receive a stem cell transplant.

This clonotype was found a few times. The chain recombines TRBV11-2 with TRBJ2-3, with D maybe TRBD2 (6 bases). V lost 5 bases to trimming and J lost 0 bases, with 21 bases between them. The CDR3 consists of 18 residues. Per the germline V gene, CDR1 is SGHAT and CDR2 is FQNNGV. Here the CDR3 reads CASSPSPLASDSTDTQYF. The CDR3 DNA reads as TGTGCCAGCAGCCCAAGTCCCCTCGCTAGCGATAGCACAGATACGCAGTATTTT. The full variable domain, with the rest looked up from reference TRBV11-2 and TRBJ2-3, is EAGVAQSPRYKIIEKRQSVAFWCNPISGHATLYWYQQILGQGPKLLIQFQNNGVVDDSQLPKDRFSAERLKGVDSTLKIQPAKLEDSAVYLCASSPSPLASDSTDTQYFGPGTRLTVL.

The J gene is TRBJ2-7, the V gene TRBV11-2, with TRBD1 identical over 9 bases. Germline CDR1 reads SGHAT; CDR2 reads FQNNGV. The CDR3 has 14 amino acids. V gave up 8 bases and J gave up 2 bases; unmatched junction bases: 7. CDR3 region: CASARDRATYEQYF. Here the CDR3 DNA reads TGTGCCAGCGCCCGGGACAGGGCCACCTACGAGCAGTACTTC.

The chain carries TRBV9 and TRBJ2-3, with 8 bases that match TRBD2. The J segment lost 4 bases and the V segment lost 5 bases, leaving 6 bases of the junction unmatched. Germline V CDR1 and CDR2: SGDLS, YYNGEE. The CDR3 is 14 residues long. The CDR3 coding sequence is TGTGCCAGCAGGTCCAGCGGGAGCTCAGATACGCAGTATTTT. Translating gives CASRSSGSSDTQYF.

The table lists this clonotype with a few counts. This sequence joins TRBV3-1 and TRBJ2-1; TRBD2 might be the D (6 bases). The length of the CDR3 is 18 residues. CDR1 and CDR2 from the germline V gene are LGHDT and YNNKEL (reference sequence). V gave up 0 bases and J gave up 6 bases, with 21 bases separating them. CDR3: CASSQDRGTSTRGNEQFF. The CDR3 DNA reads TGTGCCAGCAGCCAAGATAGAGGGACTTCCACACGGGGCAATGAGCAGTTCTTC.

This clonotype was counted only a few times. The chain has TRBV20-1 and TRBJ1-2; 10 nucleotides line up with TRBD1. Per germline, CDR1 DFQATT and CDR2 SNEGSKA (reference sequence). There are 11 residues in the CDR3. The V gene end was trimmed by 6 bases and the J gene end by 8 bases; junction bases not matched to a gene: 3. CDR3 loop: CSAGDRGGYTF. CDR3 bases: TGCAGTGCAGGGGACAGGGGAGGCTACACCTTC.

This chain links TRBV30 with TRBJ1-4; D is possibly TRBD1 (5 bases). CDR3 length: 12 amino acids. V lost 2 bases to trimming and J lost 10 bases, with 11 bases between them. CDR1 and CDR2 (germline): GTSNPN, SVGIG (reference sequence). The CDR3 loop reads CAWSYGGGKLFF. In DNA, the CDR3 is TGTGCCTGGAGTTACGGCGGGGGAAAACTGTTTTTT.

The chain joins TRBV18 to TRBJ2-4, with no clear D. The V and J ends lost 3 bases and 0 bases respectively, with 12 bases between them. Germline CDR1 reads KGHSH; CDR2 reads LQKENI. This CDR3 has 16 amino acids. Here the CDR3 DNA reads TGTGCCAGCTCACCCGAAATCAAGCTAGCCAAAAACATTCAGTACTTC. The encoded protein is CASSPEIKLAKNIQYF.

This clonotype was picked up a small number of times. This chain joins TRBV7-2 and TRBJ1-5; D gene uncertain. The CDR3 runs to 15 residues. Trimming stripped 1 base from V and 4 bases from J, with 11 bases between. Germline CDR1 SGHTA, CDR2 FQGNSA. The CDR3 sequence is CASSLVLGKNQPQHF. The CDR3 DNA reads TGTGCCAGCAGCTTAGTGCTCGGCAAAAATCAGCCCCAGCATTTT. The whole variable domain, filled in from reference TRBV7-2 and TRBJ1-5, reads GAGVSQSPSNKVTEKGKDVELRCDPISGHTALYWYRQSLGQGLEFLIYFQGNSAPDKSGLPSDRFSAERTGGSVSTLTIQRTQQEDSAVYLCASSLVLGKNQPQHFGDGTRLSIL.

The rearrangement joins TRBV5-6 to TRBJ1-1; D is ambiguous. The CDR3 loop spans 14 amino acids. Trimming pared 0 bases from V and 3 bases from J, leaving 9 bases between. The germline V gene has CDR1 SGHDT and CDR2 YYEEEE. The CDR3 nucleotides read TGTGCCAGCAGCTTGGACAGCATGGACACTGAAGCTTTCTTT. Its translation is CASSLDSMDTEAFF.

The chain couples TRBV29-1 to TRBJ2-2; 10 positions agree with TRBD2. The CDR3 extends over 14 amino acids. V lost 7 bases, J lost 10 bases, and 12 bases stayed unmatched. Germline CDR1 and CDR2: SQVTM and ANQGSEA. CDR3 in amino acids: CSATLAGGPAELFF. The CDR3 coding sequence is TGCAGCGCCACCTTAGCGGGGGGCCCCGCGGAGCTGTTTTTT.

This clonotype was seen ten or more times. The chain employs TRBV12-3 or TRBV12-4 and TRBJ2-5; no reliable D call. V shed 3 bases and J shed 3 bases, with 17 bases lying between them. This CDR3 comprises 16 residues. The CDR3 region has the DNA TGTGCCAGCAGTTTGAAGGATCCTCAAGTGGAAGAGACCCAGTACTTC. Translating gives CASSLKDPQVEETQYF.

In its sample, this clonotype was seen a few times. The chain couples TRBV9 to TRBJ2-4; the D gene is possibly TRBD1 (5 bases). The V gene's germline CDR1 is SGDLS and CDR2 YYNGEE. Trimming left V 2 bases short and J 7 bases short, with 16 bases between. This CDR3 comprises 15 residues. The CDR3 sequence: CASSVGPIPANIQYF. The CDR3 DNA follows: TGTGCCAGCAGCGTGGGGCCTATCCCGGCGAACATTCAGTACTTC.

To note about this clonotype: Germline and junction disagree at one end, which may indicate a read error. The chain uses TRBV5-5 and TRBJ2-7, with 7 bases fitting TRBD2. This CDR3 region has 15 residues. Germline-derived CDR1 and CDR2 are SGHKS and YYEKEE (reference sequence). CDR3 DNA sequence: TGTGCCAGCAGATTGGGGCTAGCGGCCGCCTACGAGCAGTACTTC. It specifies CASRLGLAAAYEQYF.

In this sample, this clonotype turned up a few times. The chain links TRBV6-4 to TRBJ2-3; D not certain. This CDR3 is 15 amino acids long. CDR1 is MRHNA and CDR2 is SNTAGT in the germline V gene. V lost 4 bases, J lost 4 bases, and 15 bases lay in between. The CDR3 loop reads CASSATPGAPDTQYF. CDR3 bases: TGTGCCAGCAGTGCCACCCCCGGAGCGCCAGATACGCAGTATTTT.

V is TRBV29-1 and J is TRBJ2-1; D might be TRBD2 (5 bases). Looked up from germline, CDR1 is SQVTM and CDR2 is ANQGSEA. Trimming removed 4 bases from V and 9 bases from J, with 13 bases in between. This CDR3 contains 12 residues. The CDR3 DNA is TGCAGCGTTGCAGCGGTTAGGTCTGAGCAGTTCTTC. Its protein product is CSVAAVRSEQFF.

This chain uses TRBV28 with TRBJ1-1; 11 nucleotides agree with TRBD1. V was clipped by 6 bases and J by 11 bases; unmatched bases: 11. Per germline, CDR1 MDHEN and CDR2 SYDVKM. The CDR3 is made up of 14 amino acids. CDR3 sequence reads: CASSTVDRGRRAFF. CDR3 bases: TGTGCCAGCAGCACTGTGGACAGGGGGCGCCGGGCTTTCTTT.

V gene TRBV12-3 or TRBV12-4 combines with J gene TRBJ2-3, with D possibly being TRBD1 or TRBD2 (5 bases each). This CDR3 contains 16 residues. V shed 6 bases and J shed 6 bases, with 22 bases lying between them. The CDR3 loop reads CASSSRYGAILDTQYF. In DNA, the CDR3 is TGTGCCAGCAGCTCTAGGTACGGGGCCATTCTGGATACGCAGTATTTT.

The chain links TRBV11-2 to TRBJ1-3, with a possible D match to TRBD1 (5 bases). CDR3 length: 18 residues. Germline V gene sequence: CDR1 SGHAT, CDR2 FQNNGV. Between the trimmed V and J ends, which lost 2 bases and 0 bases, there was a span of 17 bases. Here the CDR3 reads CASSLTGTAGFSGNTIYF. In DNA, the CDR3 is TGTGCCAGCAGCTTAACAGGCACCGCTGGATTCTCTGGAAACACCATATATTTT.

The chain uses TRBV7-2 and TRBJ2-5, with D possibly called TRBD1 or TRBD2 (6 bases each). V was trimmed by 1 base and J by 4 bases, leaving 16 bases between them. The CDR3 contains 16 residues. The germline V gene encodes CDR1 SGHTA and CDR2 FQGNSA. CDR3 nucleotides: TGTGCCAGCAGCTTAGAAGGGCGAGGAGGGGGAGAGACCCAGTACTTC. It codes for CASSLEGRGGGETQYF.

In DNA, the CDR3 is TGTGCCAGCAGCCTGGGGGGGATTAACACTGAAGCTTTCTTT. Protein product: CASSLGGINTEAFF. The J gene is TRBJ1-1, the V gene TRBV5-4; a possible D gene is TRBD1 (5 bases). The CDR3 covers 14 residues. Trimming pared 4 bases from V and 2 bases from J, leaving 12 bases between. The germline CDR1 and CDR2 sequences are SGHNT and YYREEE (reference sequence).

Here the CDR3 DNA reads TGTGCCAGCGGAACGTACGGGGGCGGGGAGCTGTTTTTT. Its translation is CASGTYGGGELFF. The chain couples TRBV28 to TRBJ2-2, with D maybe TRBD2 (6 bases). This CDR3 spans 13 amino acids. Germline CDR1 reads MDHEN; CDR2 reads SYDVKM. Trimming shortened V by 8 bases and J by 7 bases, and 14 bases separated the two germline ends.